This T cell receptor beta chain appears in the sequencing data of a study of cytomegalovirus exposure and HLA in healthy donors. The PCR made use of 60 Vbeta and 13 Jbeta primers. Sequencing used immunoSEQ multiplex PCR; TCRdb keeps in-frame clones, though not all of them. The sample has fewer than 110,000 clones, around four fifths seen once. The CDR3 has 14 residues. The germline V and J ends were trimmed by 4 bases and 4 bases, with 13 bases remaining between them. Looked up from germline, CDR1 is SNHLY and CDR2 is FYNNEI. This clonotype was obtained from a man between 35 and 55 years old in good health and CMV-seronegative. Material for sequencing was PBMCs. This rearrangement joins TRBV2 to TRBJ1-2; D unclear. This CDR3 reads CASSVEANVYGYTF. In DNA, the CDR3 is TGTGCCAGCAGTGTGGAAGCGAACGTCTATGGCTACACCTTC.